These 12 T cell receptor beta chains were sequenced from one sample in a study of T cell responses to AZD1222 COVID-19 vaccine. The method was immunoSEQ multiplex PCR; TCRdb's version includes in-frame clones alone and lacks a portion of them. The table has 120,000 or so clones, around 92% seen once. The sample here was peripheral blood, taken on day 0 of AZD1222 vaccination. All receptors derive from an adult in good health.

In its sample, this clone was seen once. The chain has TRBV6-5 and TRBJ1-2, with TRBD1 identical over 10 bases. Germline loops: CDR1 MNHEY, CDR2 SVGAGI. The J segment lost 8 bases and the V segment lost 0 bases, leaving 0 bases of the junction unmatched. The CDR3 has 13 amino acids. The CDR3 region is CASSYSDRGGYTF. CDR3 DNA: TGTGCCAGCAGTTACTCGGACAGGGGGGGCTACACCTTC.

The chain links TRBV6-5 to TRBJ1-2, with D uncertain. The germline gives CDR1 MNHEY, CDR2 SVGAGI. The CDR3 covers 11 residues. V lost 7 bases to trimming and J lost 5 bases, with 8 bases between them. CDR3 bases: TGTGCCAGCACAAACACATATGGCTACACCTTC. It specifies CASTNTYGYTF.

This clone was seen a handful of times. Other DNA sequences in this sample translate to the same CDR3. The V and J genes are TRBV7-2 and TRBJ2-5; the D is unclear. Germline-derived CDR1 and CDR2 are SGHTA and FQGNSA. This CDR3 has 12 amino acids. V was trimmed by 2 bases and J by 5 bases, leaving 6 bases between them. This CDR3 is CASSLSRETQYF. The DNA for the CDR3 is TGTGCCAGCAGCTTATCTCGGGAGACCCAGTACTTC.

This sequence joins TRBV10-1 and TRBJ1-6; D gene unclear. This CDR3 contains 15 residues. Germline V gene lookup returns CDR1 WNHNN and CDR2 SYGVQD (reference sequence). The germline V and J ends were trimmed by 9 bases and 7 bases, with 19 bases remaining between them. The CDR3 region has the DNA TGCGCCAGGCTGCCTACCTCTGGGAAGAATTCACCCCTCCACTTT. Its protein is CARLPTSGKNSPLHF.

The chain couples TRBV5-4 to TRBJ2-2; D assignment may be TRBD1 or TRBD2 (6 bases each). The germline gives CDR1 SGHNT, CDR2 YYREEE (reference sequence). The CDR3 totals 15 residues. Between the trimmed V and J ends, which lost 4 bases and 1 base, there was a span of 11 bases. CDR3 amino acids: CASSLGGRNTGELFF. CDR3 nucleotides: TGTGCCAGCAGCCTCGGGGGCCGGAACACCGGGGAGCTGTTTTTT. The full variable domain, with the rest looked up from reference TRBV5-4 and TRBJ2-2, is ETGVTQSPTHLIKTRGQQVTLRCSSQSGHNTVSWYQQALGQGPQFIFQYYREEENGRGNFPPRFSGLQFPNYSSELNVNALELDDSALYLCASSLGGRNTGELFFGEGSRLTVL.

V is TRBV5-6 and J is TRBJ1-5, with D maybe TRBD1 (6 bases). Between the trimmed V and J ends, which lost 1 base and 5 bases, there was a span of 16 bases. This CDR3 is 16 amino acids long. Looked up from germline, CDR1 is SGHDT and CDR2 is YYEEEE. In nucleotides, the CDR3 is TGTGCCAGCAGCTTGTTTGCGGGGGCCGAGGATCAGCCCCAGCATTTT. Translated, it gives CASSLFAGAEDQPQHF.

This chain links TRBV7-9 with TRBJ1-5; D is unresolved. Trimming took off 5 bases at V and 5 bases at J, with 7 bases between the two ends. CDR1 is SEHNR, CDR2 FQNEAQ, per germline (reference sequence). This CDR3 is built from 12 residues. The CDR3 bases are TGTGCCAGCAGCATCACTGATCAGCCCCAGCATTTT. The encoded protein is CASSITDQPQHF.

The rearrangement joins TRBV19 to TRBJ2-1; TRBD1 matches at 8 bases. V gave up 8 bases and J gave up 1 base; unmatched junction bases: 7. The germline V gene encodes CDR1 LNHDA and CDR2 SQIVND (reference sequence). The CDR3 covers 15 residues. CDR3 sequence (DNA): TGTGCCAGTGAACCGACAGGGGATTCCTACAATGAGCAGTTCTTC. Its protein is CASEPTGDSYNEQFF.

The chain has TRBV7-2 and TRBJ1-6; 9 bases align to TRBD1. In germline, CDR1 is SGHTA, CDR2 FQGNSA. J was trimmed by 9 bases and V by 5 bases; bases with no gene match: 5. There are 14 residues in the CDR3. In nucleotides, the CDR3 is TGTGCCAGCAGCGCACAGGGGGCCAGTTCACCCCTCCACTTT. This codes for CASSAQGASSPLHF.

Turning to this clone: Other DNA sequences in this sample translate to the same CDR3. This chain joins TRBV15 and TRBJ1-3; D gene unclear. The germline gives CDR1 LNHNV, CDR2 YYDKDF (reference sequence). V was clipped by 6 bases and J by 2 bases, with 5 bases between them. The CDR3 length is 12 residues. The CDR3 DNA sequence: TGTGCCACCAGTAGGGCTGGAAACACCATATATTTT. Translation gives CATSRAGNTIYF.

This CDR3 reads CASSPRDSPNTIYF. CDR3 in DNA: TGTGCCAGCAGCCCCCGGGACAGCCCAAACACCATATATTTT. V usage is TRBV7-9 and J usage is TRBJ1-3; the match to TRBD1 covers 7 bases. The J segment lost 6 bases and the V segment lost 5 bases, leaving 7 bases of the junction unmatched. Looked up from germline, CDR1 is SEHNR and CDR2 is FQNEAQ (reference sequence). The CDR3 length is 14 residues.

The J gene is TRBJ2-2, the V gene TRBV27, with 8 bases fitting TRBD1. Germline-derived CDR1 and CDR2 are MNHEY and SMNVEV (reference sequence). V trimming: 3 bases; J trimming: 5 bases; junction bases outside the gene matches: 2. The CDR3 length is 14 residues. The DNA of the CDR3 is TGTGCCAGCAGTTTCGACAGGGGAACCGGGGAGCTGTTTTTT. It is translated as CASSFDRGTGELFF.